This TCR beta chain was observed in a study of control samples from healthy donors and cancer patients. Trimming cost V 5 bases and J 0 bases, with 7 bases left between them. This CDR3 contains 14 residues. The germline V gene has CDR1 MDHEN and CDR2 SYDVKM. The method was immunoSEQ multiplex PCR; TCRdb's version includes in-frame clones alone and lacks a portion of them. The sample yields about 120,000 clones, around 91% seen once. V and J are TRBV28 and TRBJ2-2; D gene ambiguous. This sequence originates from a woman in her 50s with colorectal cancer. Sequences were obtained from PBMCs. The CDR3 region has the DNA TGTGCCAGCAGTCCCTTTACGAACACCGGGGAGCTGTTTTTT. Translating it yields CASSPFTNTGELFF. Full variable domain (rest looked up from reference TRBV28 and TRBJ2-2): DVKVTQSSRYLVKRTGEKVFLECVQDMDHENMFWYRQDPGLGLRLIYFSYDVKMKEKGDIPEGYSVSREKKERFSLILESASTNQTSMYLCASSPFTNTGELFFGEGSRLTVL.